Listed here are 29 T cell receptor beta chains from one sample, sequenced in a study of blood T cells in healthy people across ages. PCR was performed a second time for roughly 7 to 12 cycles using a sample-barcoded 5' primer and a J-beta primer mix. TCRdb re-derived calls from the 5' RACE reads in MiXCR, one entry per CDR3 protein. The sample has around 800,000 distinct CDR3 sequences, roughly 24% seen once; the top ten hold less than 3.5%. These same records also appear under a second study, on T cells of mothers and their children.

Input material: blood. Receptors originate from a boy aged 10-17 years in good health.

The gene calls are TRBV30 and TRBJ2-3; no clear D gene. Germline assignment: CDR1 GTSNPN and CDR2 SVGIG (reference sequence). The CDR3 sequence is 11 residues long. Deletions cut 3 bases from V and 4 bases from J, with 5 bases between. The CDR3 spells CAWRAADTQYF. The CDR3 DNA is TGTGCCTGGAGAGCCGCAGATACGCAGTATTTT.

The genes are TRBV2 and TRBJ2-5; D is possibly TRBD2 (6 bases). The DNA end lines up better with TRBJ2-7; the J call may be wrong. This CDR3 spans 14 amino acids. Germline CDR1 and CDR2: SNHLY and FYNNEI. The CDR3 reads CASSDAGMTYEQYF. CDR3 bases: TGTGCCAGCAGTGACGCGGGGATGACCTACGAGCAGTACTTC.

The rearrangement links TRBV10-3 to TRBJ2-7, with D maybe TRBD1 (6 bases). The V end lost 2 bases, the J end lost 0 bases, and 11 bases lay between the germline ends. Germline V gives CDR1 ENHRY, CDR2 SYGVKD. The CDR3 is 15 amino acids. CDR3 in amino acids: CAISEGGPSSYEQYF. The CDR3 region has the DNA TGTGCCATCAGTGAGGGGGGCCCAAGCTCCTACGAGCAGTACTTC.

The chain's CDR3 is CASSWGPQGYEQYF. CDR3 nucleotides: TGTGCCAGCAGCTGGGGACCGCAGGGATACGAGCAGTACTTC. The V call is TRBV7-2, the J call TRBJ2-7; D might be TRBD1 or TRBD2, each matching 5 bases. V was trimmed by 4 bases and J by 4 bases, leaving 14 bases between them. Germline values: CDR1 SGHTA, CDR2 FQGNSA. There are 14 residues in the CDR3.

This clonotype appeared a few times. The chain employs TRBV12-5 and TRBJ2-5; D gene ambiguous. The end of the DNA aligns better with TRBJ2-7, so the J call may be wrong. Germline values: CDR1 LGHNT, CDR2 FRNRAP. The CDR3 has 13 residues. In DNA, the CDR3 is TGTGCTAGTGGTTTGGCGAATTCCTACGAGCAGTACTTC. Translation gives CASGLANSYEQYF.

This clonotype has just a few counts. V and J are TRBV3-1 and TRBJ2-5, with 8 bases fitting TRBD1. V trimming: 4 bases; J trimming: 4 bases; junction bases outside the gene matches: 2. CDR1 is LGHDT and CDR2 is YNNKEL in the germline V gene (reference sequence). The CDR3 loop spans 13 amino acids. The CDR3 is CASSRTGTETQYF. DNA of the CDR3: TGTGCCAGCAGCCGGACAGGGACAGAGACCCAGTACTTC.

A note on this clonotype: Mismatch with germline at one junction end may stem from a read error. The chain joins TRBV5-6 to TRBJ1-2; D possibly corresponds to TRBD1 (6 bases). CDR3 size: 15 residues. The germline CDR1 and CDR2 sequences are SGHDT and YYEEEE. The CDR3 nucleotides read TGTGCCAGCAGCCCAATTCGACAGGAGCCAAGTGAGCGGGCCTTC. Protein sequence: CASSPIRQEPSERAF. Combining the CDR3 with reference TRBV5-6 and TRBJ1-2 gives the whole variable domain DAGVTQSPTHLIKTRGQQVTLRCSPKSGHDTVSWYQQALGQGPQFIFQYYEEEERQRGNFPDRFSGHQFPNYSSELNVNALLLGDSALYLCASSPIRQEPSERAFGSGTRLTVV.

The chain links TRBV5-1 to TRBJ1-2, with D unclear. CDR3 size: 14 residues. Trimming removed 4 bases from V and 2 bases from J, with 12 bases in between. CDR1 and CDR2 from the germline V gene are SGHRS and YFSETQ. The CDR3 region is CASSLGGNNYGYTF. Written as DNA, the CDR3 is TGCGCCAGCAGCCTGGGAGGGAACAACTATGGCTACACCTTC.

This clonotype occurred a few times. J is TRBJ1-2 and V is TRBV3-1, with a tentative D call TRBD1 (5 bases). CDR3 length equals 15 residues. Trimming took 1 base from V and 4 from J, leaving 13 bases between them. Germline V gene sequence: CDR1 LGHDT, CDR2 YNNKEL (reference sequence). The CDR3 region is CASSQGGGDPYGYTF. CDR3 sequence (DNA): TGTGCCAGCAGCCAAGGCGGCGGGGACCCCTATGGCTACACCTTC. The full variable domain, in which reference TRBV3-1 and TRBJ1-2 provide the parts outside the CDR3, is DTAVSQTPKYLVTQMGNDKSIKCEQNLGHDTMYWYKQDSKKFLKIMFSYNNKELIINETVPNRFSPKSPDKAHLNLHINSLELGDSAVYFCASSQGGGDPYGYTFGSGTRLTVV.

The chain uses TRBV20-1 and TRBJ2-5, with no clear D. The CDR3 length is 14 residues. Germline V CDR1 and CDR2: DFQATT, SNEGSKA (reference sequence). V lost 3 bases and J 5 bases, leaving 16 bases between the germline ends. CDR3 in DNA: TGCAGTGCTAGGTTTAGCAGTGGCTATGAGACCCAGTACTTC. Encoded protein: CSARFSSGYETQYF.

With regard to this clonotype: The junction departs from the called germline gene at one end, perhaps through a read error. The J gene is TRBJ2-4, the V gene TRBV3-1; possibly TRBD1 for D (6 bases). Germline-derived CDR1 and CDR2 are LGHDT and YNNKEL (reference sequence). The CDR3 extends over 15 amino acids. The CDR3 nucleotides read TGTGCCAGCAGCCAGGTTGCAGGGGTTGGAAACATTCAGAACTTC. Its translation: CASSQVAGVGNIQNF. Full variable domain (missing parts from reference TRBV3-1 and TRBJ2-4): DTAVSQTPKYLVTQMGNDKSIKCEQNLGHDTMYWYKQDSKKFLKIMFSYNNKELIINETVPNRFSPKSPDKAHLNLHINSLELGDSAVYFCASSQVAGVGNIQNFGAGTRLSVL.

The V and J genes are TRBV24-1 and TRBJ2-5, with 13 bases identical to TRBD2. Germline V gene lookup returns CDR1 KGHDR and CDR2 SFDVKD. The CDR3 contains 15 residues. With 7 bases clipped from V and 5 bases from J, the junction kept 6 bases outside the gene matches. CDR3: CATSGTSGVGETQYF. The CDR3 DNA is TGTGCCACCAGCGGGACTAGCGGGGTCGGGGAGACCCAGTACTTC.

There are a few counts of this clonotype. The chain uses TRBV6-6 and TRBJ2-4, with D perhaps TRBD1 (5 bases). V was pared by 7 bases and J by 6 bases, with 13 bases between. Germline V gene data show CDR1 as MNHNY and CDR2 as SVGAGI (reference sequence). The CDR3 covers 13 residues. As DNA, the CDR3 is TGTGCCAGCAAGGGGTCCCTAAGAAACATTCAGTACTTC. Its protein is CASKGSLRNIQYF.

This clonotype showed up just a few times. This rearrangement joins TRBV9 to TRBJ2-7; weak D call: TRBD2 (6 bases). CDR1 and CDR2 (germline): SGDLS, YYNGEE. The CDR3 sequence is 17 residues long. The ends were cut back, 0 bases at V and 5 bases at J, with 21 bases in the middle. CDR3 region: CASSVGLRGGIWHEQYF. The CDR3 nucleotides are TGTGCCAGCAGCGTAGGTCTGCGGGGCGGGATTTGGCACGAGCAGTACTTC.

This chain connects TRBV10-2 to TRBJ1-2, with D unresolved. CDR1 and CDR2 (germline): WSHSY, SAAADI. V lost 0 bases to trimming and J lost 10 bases, with 12 bases between them. CDR3 size: 13 residues. In nucleotides, the CDR3 is TGCGCCAGCAGTGAGTCGGCCCAGTGGGCCTACACCTTC. This encodes CASSESAQWAYTF.

This clonotype has just a few counts. The chain combines TRBV20-1 with TRBJ2-1; 15 bases match TRBD2. CDR1 and CDR2 (germline): DFQATT, SNEGSKA (reference sequence). This CDR3 contains 15 residues. The ends lost 6 bases at V and 5 bases at J; junction bases unmatched: 5. CDR3 in amino acids: CSAGLAGGRNNEQFF. The CDR3 DNA sequence: TGCAGTGCCGGACTAGCGGGGGGGCGAAACAATGAGCAGTTCTTC.

J is TRBJ2-2 and V is TRBV4-2; D not resolved. The V gene's germline CDR1 is LGHNA and CDR2 YNFKEQ. Trimming stripped 4 bases from V and 0 bases from J, with 9 bases between. CDR3 length equals 15 residues. CDR3 DNA: TGTGCCAGCAGCCTAAGGGTTCCGAACACCGGGGAGCTGTTTTTT. It encodes CASSLRVPNTGELFF.

This chain connects TRBV12-3 or TRBV12-4 to TRBJ2-1; 11 bases are a match to TRBD2. Losses at the gene ends were 1 base for V and 8 bases for J; bases not matched to a gene: 4. The CDR3 is 15 residues long. The CDR3 nucleotides are TGTGCCAGCAGTTTAGGTAGCGGGGGGGTCTATGAGCAGTTCTTC. Translated: CASSLGSGGVYEQFF.

This clonotype was counted between two and nine times. V is TRBV12-3 or TRBV12-4 and J is TRBJ1-5; D unresolved. V lost 5 bases to trimming and J lost 7 bases, with 12 bases between them. The length of the CDR3 is 13 residues. This chain's CDR3 is CASSQSPEQPQHF. DNA of the CDR3: TGTGCCAGCAGTCAATCGCCGGAACAGCCCCAGCATTTT.

In regard to this clonotype: The germline gene is not matched at one end of the junction; a read error may be the cause. The V call is TRBV12-3 or TRBV12-4, the J call TRBJ2-1, with D uncertain. The CDR3 spans 14 residues. CDR3 residues: CASSFKGLSYDQFF. In nucleotides, the CDR3 is TGTGCCAGCAGTTTCAAGGGTTTGAGTTATGACCAGTTCTTC.

The chain is built from TRBV3-1 and TRBJ2-5; 10 nucleotides align to TRBD2. With V trimmed by 7 bases and J by 5 bases, 10 bases remained unmatched. This CDR3 is built from 15 residues. The germline CDR1 and CDR2 sequences are LGHDT and YNNKEL (reference sequence). CDR3 region: CASTLAGGAPETQYF. Written as DNA, the CDR3 is TGTGCCAGCACCTTAGCGGGGGGCGCCCCTGAGACCCAGTACTTC.

The V call is TRBV15, the J call TRBJ2-5; 10 bases align to TRBD2. Per the germline V gene, CDR1 is LNHNV and CDR2 is YYDKDF (reference sequence). V shed 8 bases and J 3 bases; nucleotides not matched to a gene: 3. There are 13 residues in the CDR3. This CDR3 is CATGGLAKETQYF. CDR3 coding DNA: TGTGCCACCGGGGGACTAGCGAAAGAGACCCAGTACTTC.

This clonotype was seen only a few times. This chain connects TRBV24-1 to TRBJ2-3, with 10 nucleotides matching TRBD2. This CDR3 comprises 16 residues. Germline CDR1 KGHDR, CDR2 SFDVKD. The V gene end was trimmed by 2 bases and the J gene end by 0 bases; junction bases not matched to a gene: 1. The CDR3 spells CATSDSSGGSTDTQYF. The DNA for the CDR3 is TGTGCCACCAGTGATTCTAGCGGGGGTAGCACAGATACGCAGTATTTT.

The chain recombines TRBV6-1 with TRBJ2-1, with 7 bases lining up with TRBD1. This CDR3 has 16 residues. CDR1 is MNHNS, CDR2 SASEGT, per germline. Germline trimming cut 1 base from V and 4 bases from J; bases unmatched to any gene: 7. The CDR3 protein is CASSEGVGTVYNEQFF. The CDR3 region has the DNA TGTGCCAGCAGTGAAGGTGTCGGGACAGTGTACAATGAGCAGTTCTTC.

The chain combines TRBV12-3 or TRBV12-4 with TRBJ1-1; D remains unclear. CDR3 size: 12 residues. Trimming cost V 1 base and J 7 bases, with 7 bases left between them. In DNA, the CDR3 is TGTGCCAGCAGTTTAGAACGGCGTGAAGCTTTCTTT. Protein product: CASSLERREAFF.

The chain is built from TRBV6-1 and TRBJ2-7; D not resolved. This CDR3 spans 17 amino acids. From germline, CDR1 is MNHNS and CDR2 SASEGT. Trimming pared 0 bases from V and 0 bases from J, leaving 15 bases between. Written as DNA, the CDR3 is TGTGCCAGCAGTGAAGCGCTGGAGACTGCGTACTCCTACGAGCAGTACTTC. This translates into CASSEALETAYSYEQYF.

This clonotype was counted only a few times. The V gene is TRBV10-3, the J gene TRBJ2-1; D gene unclear. V was trimmed by 0 bases and J by 1 base, leaving 7 bases between them. CDR3 length: 15 residues. Germline-derived CDR1 and CDR2 are ENHRY and SYGVKD. CDR3 amino acids: CAISESLGSYNEQFF. The CDR3 coding sequence is TGTGCCATCAGTGAGTCATTAGGTTCCTACAATGAGCAGTTCTTC.

This clonotype appeared a few times. The rearrangement uses TRBV28 and TRBJ1-1; TRBD1 agrees at 8 bases. Trimming at V came to 7 bases and at J to 4 bases, leaving 11 bases not matched to a gene. Germline CDR1 reads MDHEN; CDR2 reads SYDVKM. The CDR3 sequence is 15 residues long. CDR3 nucleotides: TGTGCCAGCATTCCTGGACAGGGTCGGGGCACTGAAGCTTTCTTT. Translation gives CASIPGQGRGTEAFF.

The CDR3 coding sequence is TGTGCCAGCAGAGGGACTAGCGGGGCCTCGGGAAATGAGCAGTTCTTC. Translation: CASRGTSGASGNEQFF. The chain couples TRBV28 to TRBJ2-5, with 13 bases lining up with TRBD2. The J call could be wrong; TRBJ2-1 is a better fit for the DNA end. The CDR3 totals 16 residues. In germline, CDR1 is MDHEN, CDR2 SYDVKM.